The subject of this entry is one T cell receptor (beta chain). The data were taken from a study of blood T cell repertoires in COVID-19. As for the study in general: COVID-19 samples from acute and convalescent phases originated in the United States, Italy and Spain. PBMCs, B-cell-depleted T cells, or T cells provided the cDNA or gDNA that made up the material.

In the original analysis: Reference gene primers were amplified, and this amplification served to estimate nucleated cell counts. The repertoire was sequenced with immunoSEQ multiplex PCR; TCRdb's copy has only in-frame clones and lacks some. Clonal size and the V and J genes are those of that table, whereas D and trimming came from the DNA. Of around 50,000 clones listed, under 95% are singletons. The CDR3 is 15 amino acids. Trimming cost V 0 bases and J 4 bases, with 7 bases left between them. Germline V gives CDR1 ENHRY, CDR2 SYGVKD. The sequence was collected from a man aged 65 to 79 with active COVID-19. This rearrangement joins TRBV10-3 to TRBJ1-6; D perhaps matches TRBD1 (6 bases). The sample comprised peripheral blood. The chain's CDR3 is CAISESDSYNSPLHF. CDR3 DNA: TGTGCCATCAGTGAGTCGGACAGTTATAATTCACCCCTCCACTTT.